This T cell receptor (beta chain) is from a study of human T cells and chemical hapten exposure. Whole-study context: Patients having alopecia areata, totalis or universalis were mostly female.

The sample's time point: patch test 1, 2 weeks after DPC sensitization. The treatment denotes: therapeutic diphenylcyclopropenone sensitization with weekly scalp DPC. This CDR3 region has 18 residues. The study's findings and limits: There were significantly more large CDR3 similarity clusters among expanded TCRs than among controls.

A note on this clonotype: Its matching antigen is unknown.

Attachment of unique molecular identifiers to individual cDNA molecules was performed in the library. TCRdb itself ran the RACE reads through MiXCR, one entry per CDR3 protein. The table lists under 120,000 distinct CDR3 sequences, more than 9.5% of them singletons. The TCR comes from a woman aged 40 to 55 with alopecia areata. Some clones in this sample may be carry-over from other donors' samples. The V and J genes are TRBV21-1 and TRBJ1-6; the table's D call of TRBD1 was not tested on the DNA. TRBV21-1 is a listed pseudogene. Sequencing was performed on whole blood, taken in connection with sensitization to the hapten diphenylcyclopropenone (DPC). CDR3 amino acids: CASSSRETWDRHNSPLHF. The CDR3 DNA reads TGTGCCAGCAGCAGTCGGGAGACCTGGGACAGGCATAATTCACCCCTCCACTTT.